This T cell receptor (beta chain) was identified in a study of blood T cell repertoires in COVID-19. Study summary: Spain, Italy and the United States supplied samples that represented acute and convalescent COVID-19. Sample material is recorded as cDNA or gDNA derived from T cells, B-cell-depleted T cells, or PBMCs.

Per the original data handling: Reference gene primer amplification yielded estimated nucleated cell counts. Method: immunoSEQ multiplex PCR; TCRdb's copy keeps in-frame clones and lacks some. For V, J and clone size, that table is used; D and trimming come from the DNA. This sample has 440,000 or so clones, with roughly 90% found just once. There are 17 residues in the CDR3. The germline V gene encodes CDR1 KGHSH and CDR2 LQKENI. Unmatched junction bases numbered 3, after V lost 0 bases and J lost 0 bases. The clonotype originates from a woman in her forties with COVID-19, enrolled during active disease. Sequencing input: peripheral blood. J is TRBJ2-7 and V is TRBV18; 12 bases match TRBD2. The CDR3 here is CASSPPGLAGSSYEQYF. The CDR3 DNA is TGTGCCAGCTCACCACCGGGACTAGCGGGCAGCTCCTACGAGCAGTACTTC.